The clone carrying this T cell receptor (beta chain) came up a few times. What it binds is not known. This sample is part of a study of cytomegalovirus exposure and HLA in healthy donors. Whole-study results and caveats: Analyzed later, association rates of TCRs varied across HLA loci, with DRB1 most and HLA-C fewest. With later analysis, a missense DCLRE1C variant became linked to TCR beta V- and J-gene trimming.

Vbeta (60) and Jbeta (13) primers were used in the PCR. Data came from immunoSEQ multiplex PCR; TCRdb stores just in-frame clones and leaves some out. The sample includes about 140,000 clones, roughly 86% of them seen just once. Unrecorded immune exposure was likely among donors, who were nominally healthy when sampled. Sequenced input: PBMCs. The source is a man younger than 35 in good health and CMV-seropositive.

The CDR3 DNA is TGCGCCAGCAGCCGGGACAGGGGTTATGAAAAACTGTTTTTT. This encodes CASSRDRGYEKLFF. The J gene is TRBJ1-4, the V gene TRBV5-1; TRBD1 matches at 10 bases. Germline-derived CDR1 and CDR2 are SGHRS and YFSETQ. V trimming: 4 bases; J trimming: 6 bases; junction bases outside the gene matches: 3. The CDR3 sequence is 14 residues long.